Presented here are 3 T cell receptor beta chains from one specimen sequenced in a study of blood T cell repertoires in COVID-19. The data were produced by immunoSEQ multiplex PCR, yet TCRdb's version contains in-frame clones alone and is incomplete. The sample carries more than 300,000 clones, roughly nine tenths recorded once. The specimen was PBMCs or T cells enriched from blood (not recorded which). Every receptor here comes from a woman aged 25 to 39 who had recovered from COVID-19.

The chain links TRBV6-5 to TRBJ1-3; TRBD1 is a possible D gene (6 bases). V shed 7 bases and J shed 4 bases, with 11 bases lying between them. Per the germline V gene, CDR1 is MNHEY and CDR2 is SVGAGI. The CDR3 extends over 13 amino acids. The DNA of the CDR3 is TGTGCCAGCACCCGGGACATAGGAAACACCATATATTTT. It yields the protein CASTRDIGNTIYF.

The rearrangement joins TRBV10-3 to TRBJ2-3, with D possibly matching TRBD2 (6 bases). Trimming left V 10 bases short and J 2 bases short, with 19 bases between. The CDR3 totals 15 residues. Germline V gene data show CDR1 as ENHRY and CDR2 as SYGVKD. The chain's CDR3 is CATGEAGRYTDTQYF. CDR3 DNA: TGTGCCACCGGGGAGGCGGGAAGATACACAGATACGCAGTATTTT.

The chain uses TRBV6-4 and TRBJ2-3; D might be TRBD2 (6 bases). The CDR3 loop spans 14 amino acids. The V and J ends lost 3 bases and 4 bases respectively, with 11 bases between them. Germline-derived CDR1 and CDR2 are MRHNA and SNTAGT. As DNA, the CDR3 is TGTGCCAGCAGTGATTGGAGGGATCCAGATACGCAGTATTTT. It translates to CASSDWRDPDTQYF.